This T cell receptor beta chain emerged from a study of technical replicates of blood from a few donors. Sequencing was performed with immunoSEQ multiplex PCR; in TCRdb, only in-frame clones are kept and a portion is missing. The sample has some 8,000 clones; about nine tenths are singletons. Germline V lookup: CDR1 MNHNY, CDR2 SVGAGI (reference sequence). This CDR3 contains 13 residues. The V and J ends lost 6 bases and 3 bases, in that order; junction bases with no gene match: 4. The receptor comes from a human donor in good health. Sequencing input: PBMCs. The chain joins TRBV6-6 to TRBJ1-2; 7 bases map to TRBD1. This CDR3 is CASRQGLDYGYTF. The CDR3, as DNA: TGTGCCAGCAGACAGGGGCTGGACTATGGCTACACCTTC.